The clone carrying this T cell receptor beta chain was observed many times. Its antigen is not known. This sample was taken from a study of Graves' ophthalmopathy and Graves' hyperthyroidism. Study-wide results and limits: Between ophthalmopathy and stable hyperthyroidism, a 13-signature model drew a separation with just over 85% sensitivity and roughly 80% specificity.

Amplification from RNA transcripts yielded the TCR beta CDR3 regions. HTBI primers primed a first-round RT-PCR, and a second-round multiplex PCR followed. TCRdb processed the multiplex PCR reads anew with MiXCR; each CDR3 protein has one entry. The sample holds 400,000 to 450,000 distinct CDR3 sequences, roughly 21% seen once. The receptor comes from a woman younger than 30 with stable Graves' hyperthyroidism. Sequencing was performed on peripheral blood.

CDR3: CASSLMGPKEQYF. The CDR3 nucleotides read TGTGCCAGCAGTTTAATGGGTCCAAAGGAGCAGTACTTC. The chain joins TRBV27 to TRBJ2-7; no clear D gene. The length of the CDR3 is 13 residues. The V and J ends lost 2 bases and 7 bases respectively, with 12 bases between them. Germline V gene sequence: CDR1 MNHEY, CDR2 SMNVEV (reference sequence).